The TCR beta chain under discussion was sequenced for a study of chemoradiotherapy in HPV16-positive cancers. Study details: Candidate HPV-specific clones and shared TCR motifs came from a couple of HPV16-positive patients. General study results and limits: Only a couple of HPV16-positive patients supplied the functional HPV-specificity definition. Non-HPV-specific T cells did not expand in tumors during treatment, whereas candidate HPV-specific clones and E7-related motifs did. For HPV16-positive patients, expanding HPV-responsive T cells associated with longer recurrence-free survival.

Concerning this clone itself: The antigen remains unidentified.

CDR1 and CDR2 from the germline V gene are LNHDA and SQIVND (reference sequence). This CDR3 spans 15 amino acids. The J segment lost 5 bases and the V segment lost 7 bases, leaving 12 bases of the junction unmatched. TCRdb keeps only in-frame clones here, not all; method: immunoSEQ multiplex PCR. In the table there are tens of thousands of clones, around 80% of which are singletons. V gene TRBV19 combines with J gene TRBJ2-7; TRBD1 matches at 9 bases. The material sequenced was blood, taken from a patient who underwent chemoradiotherapy. This TCR was sampled from a human donor with HPV-associated anogenital cancer. The CDR3 here is CASTMAGTGTHEQYF. The CDR3 nucleotides read TGTGCCAGTACCATGGCAGGGACAGGGACCCACGAGCAGTACTTC. Drawing the rest from reference TRBV19 and TRBJ2-7, the complete variable domain is DGGITQSPKYLFRKEGQNVTLSCEQNLNHDAMYWYRQDPGQGLRLIYYSQIVNDFQKGDIAEGYSVSREKKESFPLTVTSAQKNPTAFYLCASTMAGTGTHEQYFGPGTRLTVT.